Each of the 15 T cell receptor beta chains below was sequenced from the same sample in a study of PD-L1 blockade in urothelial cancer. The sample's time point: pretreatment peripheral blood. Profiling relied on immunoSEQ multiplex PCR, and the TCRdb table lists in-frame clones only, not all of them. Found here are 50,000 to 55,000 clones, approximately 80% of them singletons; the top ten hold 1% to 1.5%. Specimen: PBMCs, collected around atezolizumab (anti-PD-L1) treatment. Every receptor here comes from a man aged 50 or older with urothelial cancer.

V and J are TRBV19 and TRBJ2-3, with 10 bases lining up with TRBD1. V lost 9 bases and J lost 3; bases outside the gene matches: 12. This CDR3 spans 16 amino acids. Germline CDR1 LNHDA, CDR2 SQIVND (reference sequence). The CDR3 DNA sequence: TGTGCCAGCACCCAGGACAGGGGGGTGGGTACAGATACGCAGTATTTT. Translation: CASTQDRGVGTDTQYF.

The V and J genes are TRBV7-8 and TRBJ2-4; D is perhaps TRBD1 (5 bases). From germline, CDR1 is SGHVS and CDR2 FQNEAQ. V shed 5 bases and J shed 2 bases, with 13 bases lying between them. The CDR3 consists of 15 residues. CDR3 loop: CASSVDDSSKNIQYF. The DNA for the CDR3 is TGTGCCAGCAGCGTAGACGACAGTTCCAAAAACATTCAGTACTTC.

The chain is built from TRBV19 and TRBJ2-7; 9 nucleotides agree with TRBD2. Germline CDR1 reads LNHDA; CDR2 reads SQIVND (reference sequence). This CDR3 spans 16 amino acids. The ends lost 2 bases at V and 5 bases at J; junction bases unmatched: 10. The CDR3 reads CASSITLAGGRDEQYF. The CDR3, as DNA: TGTGCCAGTAGTATAACCTTGGCGGGGGGGCGAGACGAGCAGTACTTC.

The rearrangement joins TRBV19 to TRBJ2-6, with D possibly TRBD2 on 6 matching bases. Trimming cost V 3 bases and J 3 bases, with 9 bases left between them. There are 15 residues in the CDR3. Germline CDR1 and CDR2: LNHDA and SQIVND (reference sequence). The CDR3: CASSIGGVGANVLTF. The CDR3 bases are TGTGCCAGTAGTATTGGAGGGGTTGGGGCCAACGTCCTGACTTTC. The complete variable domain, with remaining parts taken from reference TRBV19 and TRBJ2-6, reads DGGITQSPKYLFRKEGQNVTLSCEQNLNHDAMYWYRQDPGQGLRLIYYSQIVNDFQKGDIAEGYSVSREKKESFPLTVTSAQKNPTAFYLCASSIGGVGANVLTFGAGSRLTVL.

The CDR3 DNA is TGTGCCAGCAGTGAGACTAGCGGGAGTAGCACAGATACGCAGTATTTT. Amino acids: CASSETSGSSTDTQYF. The chain combines TRBV6-1 with TRBJ2-3; TRBD2 matches 12 bases. CDR3 size: 16 residues. From germline, CDR1 is MNHNS and CDR2 SASEGT. The J segment lost 0 bases and the V segment lost 3 bases, leaving 1 base of the junction unmatched.

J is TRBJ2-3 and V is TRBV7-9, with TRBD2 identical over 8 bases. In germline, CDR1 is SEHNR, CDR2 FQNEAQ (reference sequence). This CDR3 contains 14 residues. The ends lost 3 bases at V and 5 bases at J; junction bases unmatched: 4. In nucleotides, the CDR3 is TGTGCCAGCAGCTTCGGGGGGGCCAAAGATACGCAGTATTTT. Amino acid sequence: CASSFGGAKDTQYF.

The CDR3 protein is CASSLRQAEIAKNIQYF. CDR3 sequence (DNA): TGTGCCAGCAGCTTGCGGCAAGCGGAAATAGCCAAAAACATTCAGTACTTC. This sequence joins TRBV5-4 and TRBJ2-4, with D possibly TRBD2 on 5 matching bases. Germline CDR1 and CDR2: SGHNT and YYREEE (reference sequence). The CDR3 has 17 amino acids. Between the trimmed V and J ends, which lost 1 base and 0 bases, there was a span of 14 bases.

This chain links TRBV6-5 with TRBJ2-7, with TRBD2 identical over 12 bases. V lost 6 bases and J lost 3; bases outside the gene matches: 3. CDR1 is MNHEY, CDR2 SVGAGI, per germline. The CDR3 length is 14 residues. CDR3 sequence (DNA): TGTGCCAGCAGCAGGACTAGCGGGAACTACGAGCAGTACTTC. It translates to CASSRTSGNYEQYF.

DNA for the CDR3: TGCGCCAGCAGCCGGGGGGGACTAGTAGAAATGGGCAATGAGCAGTTCTTC. Protein product: CASSRGGLVEMGNEQFF. The chain uses TRBV4-1 and TRBJ2-1, with TRBD2 matching over 8 bases. The V and J ends lost 4 bases and 6 bases, in that order; junction bases with no gene match: 14. CDR1 MGHRA and CDR2 YSYEKL come from the germline V gene. The CDR3 loop spans 17 amino acids.

The CDR3 is CASSQSGADHSNQPQHF. The CDR3 DNA follows: TGCGCCAGCAGTCAAAGTGGTGCAGATCATAGCAATCAGCCCCAGCATTTT. The rearrangement uses TRBV23-1 and TRBJ1-5; no clear D gene. TRBV23-1 is sorted into the ORF group, with uncertain function. Trimming removed 2 bases from V and 0 bases from J, with 14 bases in between. This CDR3 is 17 amino acids long.

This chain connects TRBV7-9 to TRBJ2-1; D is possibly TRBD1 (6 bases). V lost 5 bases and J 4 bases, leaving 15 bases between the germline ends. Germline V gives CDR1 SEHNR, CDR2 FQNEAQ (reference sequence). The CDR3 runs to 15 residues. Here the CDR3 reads CASSPPGDSYNEQFF. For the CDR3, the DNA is TGTGCCAGCAGCCCTCCAGGGGATTCATACAATGAGCAGTTCTTC.

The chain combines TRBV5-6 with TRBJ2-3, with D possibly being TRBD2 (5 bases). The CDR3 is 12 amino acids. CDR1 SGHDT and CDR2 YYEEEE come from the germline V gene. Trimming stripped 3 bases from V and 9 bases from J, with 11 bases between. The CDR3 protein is CASSSLWETQYF. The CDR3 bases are TGTGCCAGCAGCTCGTTGTGGGAGACGCAGTATTTT.

The CDR3 sequence is CATAVTRRVTDTQYF. The CDR3 nucleotides read TGTGCCACCGCTGTGACAAGAAGAGTCACAGATACGCAGTATTTT. This chain joins TRBV15 and TRBJ2-3, with D uncertain. V shed 8 bases and J shed 2 bases, with 17 bases lying between them. CDR3 length: 15 residues. CDR1 and CDR2 from the germline V gene are LNHNV and YYDKDF (reference sequence).

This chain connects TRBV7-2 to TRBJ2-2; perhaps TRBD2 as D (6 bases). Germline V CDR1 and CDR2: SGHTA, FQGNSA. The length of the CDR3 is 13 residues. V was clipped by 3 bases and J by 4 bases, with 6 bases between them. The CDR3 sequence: CASSFGGTGELFF. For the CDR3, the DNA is TGTGCCAGCAGCTTCGGGGGCACCGGGGAGCTGTTTTTT.

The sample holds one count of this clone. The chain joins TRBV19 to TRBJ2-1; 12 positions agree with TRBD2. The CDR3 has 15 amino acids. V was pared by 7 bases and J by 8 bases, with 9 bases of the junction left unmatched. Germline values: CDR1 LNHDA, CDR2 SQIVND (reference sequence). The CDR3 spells CASKRLTSGSHEQFF. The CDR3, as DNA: TGTGCCAGTAAACGCCTGACTAGCGGGAGCCATGAGCAGTTCTTC.